The rows below give T cell receptor beta chains drawn from one sample of a study of CXCR3-negative and CXCR3-positive naive CD8 T cells. TCRdb derives one entry per CDR3 protein from the 5' RACE reads, leaving out DNA. This sample's clone table lists approximately 100,000 distinct CDR3 sequences. Sequences were obtained from naive CXCR3+ CD8+ T cells from blood. The source is a human donor in good health. Some clones in this sample may be carry-over from other donors' samples. CDR3s include the opening cysteine and the closing phenylalanine or tryptophan. Fields, in order: V gene, J gene, CDR3 protein.

>TRBV13|TRBJ1-1
CASSLEGLNTEAFF
>TRBV4-1|TRBJ1-1
CASSQDGDTNTEAFF
>TRBV12-3/TRBV12-4|TRBJ2-7
CASSVSGVAYEQYF
>TRBV11-3|TRBJ2-1
CASSSSGGEGEQFF
>TRBV5-5|TRBJ2-3
CASGHSGGISPSTDTQYF
>TRBV6-1|TRBJ2-2
CASSEAGTSGTGELFF
>TRBV7-9|TRBJ2-7
CASSLGTGLSSYEQYF
>TRBV29-1|TRBJ2-7
CSVWGGQNEQYF
>TRBV7-6|TRBJ2-2
CASSLGGAPGDTGELFF
>TRBV11-2|TRBJ1-2
CASSLVPIGQDNYGYTF
>TRBV6-5|TRBJ2-7
CASSYSQSSYEQYF
>TRBV7-2|TRBJ1-2
CASSSPLSGEDYGYTF
>TRBV7-7|TRBJ2-7
CASSQERRGSYEQYF
>TRBV7-6|TRBJ2-2
CASSRGDTGELFF
>TRBV7-9|TRBJ2-2
CASSSTGGWTGELFF
>TRBV7-6|TRBJ2-7
CASSLAGGDVAYEQYF
>TRBV7-2|TRBJ2-7
CASSWIAGESYEQYF
>TRBV23-1|TRBJ1-1
CASSQSGRGITEAFF
>TRBV5-1|TRBJ1-1
CASSLEGVPAFF
>TRBV29-1|TRBJ2-7
CSVESGYEQYF
>TRBV29-1|TRBJ2-4
CSVETTALAKNIQYF
>TRBV29-1|TRBJ1-1
CSVVHGDTEAFF
>TRBV5-6|TRBJ2-2
CASSRGGSYTGELFF
>TRBV29-1|TRBJ2-5
CSASQLNQEAQYF
>TRBV11-2|TRBJ2-7
CASSVAGTPTYEQYF
>TRBV4-3|TRBJ2-7
CASSHGTGGFEQYF
>TRBV10-3|TRBJ1-2
CAISESTASTFNYGYTF
>TRBV29-1|TRBJ2-2
CSVTSGREGANTGGLFF
>TRBV4-1|TRBJ2-2
CASSQDPTGGGNTGELFF
>TRBV29-1|TRBJ1-2
CSVVGQGNDYGYTF
>TRBV5-1|TRBJ2-1
CASSLALAGLLSYNEQFF
>TRBV28|TRBJ2-4
CASSWGTVVAKNIQYF
>TRBV7-9|TRBJ2-7
CASSPRTGTQSYEQYF
>TRBV7-9|TRBJ2-1
CASSSVTSWGNEQFF
>TRBV11-2|TRBJ2-3
CASSLDLAGATDTQYF
>TRBV4-2|TRBJ2-3
CASSPSGLAARTDTQYF
>TRBV7-2|TRBJ2-1
CASNLKGTSGPLRGEQFF